This T cell receptor (beta chain) was retrieved from a study of cytomegalovirus exposure and HLA in healthy donors. Broader study findings: Apparent HLA restriction characterized most CMV-associated TCR beta chains in a later analysis. As immune exposure information, only CMV serostatus was available. Indistinguishable V segments, including TRBV6-2 and TRBV6-3, were excluded.

Vbeta (60) and Jbeta (13) primers were used in the PCR. TCRdb's copy holds only in-frame clones and misses some; the assay was immunoSEQ multiplex PCR. The data contain some 140,000 clones, 82% of them singletons. On this clone: Its specificity is unknown.

V was cut by 1 base and J by 6 bases, with 9 bases left in between. The germline V gene encodes CDR1 MNHNY and CDR2 SVGAGI (reference sequence). This CDR3 has 13 amino acids. The clonotype was recovered from a woman aged 45-65 years in good health and CMV-seropositive. This sequence joins TRBV6-6 and TRBJ2-5, with D possibly matching TRBD1 (5 bases). The sequenced sample consisted of PBMCs. CDR3 protein: CASSYLQGQTQYF. The CDR3 DNA reads as TGTGCCAGCAGTTACTTGCAGGGTCAGACCCAGTACTTC.